This TCR beta chain was observed in a study of OX40 agonist ivuxolimab in advanced cancers. Regarding the study in general: Ivuxolimab, which targeted the costimulatory receptor OX40 (CD134), was an agonistic, fully human IgG2 monoclonal antibody. Intravenous ivuxolimab was administered to patients every 2 weeks at six dose levels: 0.01, 0.1, 0.3, 1.5, 3 and 10 mg/kg. Of the roughly 52 dose-escalation patients, hepatocellular carcinoma was present in approximately 20, melanoma in roughly 15, renal cell carcinoma in 9 and head and neck cancer in 9. In the dose-escalation cohort, 70% to 85% of patients were male, and the mean age was around 60 years, with a range of about 23 to 90. Prior anti-PD-1, anti-PD-L1 or anti-CTLA-4 therapy was permitted, and checkpoint inhibitors had been received by around 39% of dose-escalation patients. Partial responses occurred in three dose-escalation patients, of whom one had hepatocellular carcinoma and two had cutaneous melanoma. The purpose of peripheral TCRbeta sequencing was to test whether ivuxolimab changed TCR sequence diversity and led to clonal T-cell expansion. The monotherapy dose-escalation portion (N ≈ 52 patients) of the phase I ivuxolimab trial is reported in the paper.

Points on this clone: What antigen it recognizes has not been identified. Base qualities are missing; no much larger clone stands one base away.

The germline V gene yields SGHVS for CDR1 and FNYEAQ for CDR2. Its CDR3 holds 15 amino acids, cysteine through phenylalanine. The read is trimmed to its CDR3 DNA, 45 bases read in frame from base 1. The germline ends are 10 bases apart after V is trimmed by 1 base and J by 2 bases. Patients with autoimmune disease history or receiving systemic immunosuppression were excluded from the trial. In every dose cohort, peripheral blood was drawn for TCR sequencing at baseline, cycle 4 day 1, and cycle 7 day 1. Samples came from an open-label, multicenter, first-in-human phase I dose-escalation trial of ivuxolimab. Adults with locally advanced or metastatic melanoma, renal cell carcinoma, hepatocellular carcinoma or head and neck squamous cell carcinoma were enrolled in the trial. Before TCR sequencing, CD4+ T cells and CD8+ T cells from peripheral blood were sorted into separate populations. For sequencing of the TCRbeta CDR3 region, genomic DNA was extracted from the sorted cells. The immunoSEQ Assay was used for sequencing of TCRbeta CDR3 regions. Here the immuneACCESS table is served through TCRdb, limited to in-frame sequences with V and J called. Missing clones are a known gap in these copies; in checked studies unresolved V genes cover under half, and the rest lacks a known reason. This sample has tens of thousands of clones in its table, and over 80% of those were observed once. The ten largest clones add up to 30% to 35% of the sample.

Results the study describes overall, beyond this receptor: On average, CD8+ T cells showed more expanded clones than CD4+ T cells after ivuxolimab. Partial responders in the 0.1-3.0 mg/kg groups had among the lowest normalized peripheral clonal expansion, especially among CD8+ T cells. At doses from 0.1 to 3.0 mg/kg, clonal expansion was seen in both CD4+ and CD8+ blood T cells between baseline and week 6. Low levels of normalized T-cell clonal expansion were also seen in some patients who did not respond. Antigen specificity was not determined for the clonally expanded peripheral T cells.

The V gene is TRBV7-6 and the J gene is TRBJ2-3; confidence is insufficient to name the D gene. The origin of this receptor is an adult with an advanced solid tumor such as melanoma, head and neck, liver or kidney cancer. The starting material was CD4+ or CD8+ T cells sorted from blood, obtained in a trial of the OX40 agonist ivuxolimab. This receptor has the CDR3 CASSLVDGYTDTQYF. The nucleotide sequence is TGTGCCAGCAGCTTAGTTGACGGATACACAGATACGCAGTATTTT.